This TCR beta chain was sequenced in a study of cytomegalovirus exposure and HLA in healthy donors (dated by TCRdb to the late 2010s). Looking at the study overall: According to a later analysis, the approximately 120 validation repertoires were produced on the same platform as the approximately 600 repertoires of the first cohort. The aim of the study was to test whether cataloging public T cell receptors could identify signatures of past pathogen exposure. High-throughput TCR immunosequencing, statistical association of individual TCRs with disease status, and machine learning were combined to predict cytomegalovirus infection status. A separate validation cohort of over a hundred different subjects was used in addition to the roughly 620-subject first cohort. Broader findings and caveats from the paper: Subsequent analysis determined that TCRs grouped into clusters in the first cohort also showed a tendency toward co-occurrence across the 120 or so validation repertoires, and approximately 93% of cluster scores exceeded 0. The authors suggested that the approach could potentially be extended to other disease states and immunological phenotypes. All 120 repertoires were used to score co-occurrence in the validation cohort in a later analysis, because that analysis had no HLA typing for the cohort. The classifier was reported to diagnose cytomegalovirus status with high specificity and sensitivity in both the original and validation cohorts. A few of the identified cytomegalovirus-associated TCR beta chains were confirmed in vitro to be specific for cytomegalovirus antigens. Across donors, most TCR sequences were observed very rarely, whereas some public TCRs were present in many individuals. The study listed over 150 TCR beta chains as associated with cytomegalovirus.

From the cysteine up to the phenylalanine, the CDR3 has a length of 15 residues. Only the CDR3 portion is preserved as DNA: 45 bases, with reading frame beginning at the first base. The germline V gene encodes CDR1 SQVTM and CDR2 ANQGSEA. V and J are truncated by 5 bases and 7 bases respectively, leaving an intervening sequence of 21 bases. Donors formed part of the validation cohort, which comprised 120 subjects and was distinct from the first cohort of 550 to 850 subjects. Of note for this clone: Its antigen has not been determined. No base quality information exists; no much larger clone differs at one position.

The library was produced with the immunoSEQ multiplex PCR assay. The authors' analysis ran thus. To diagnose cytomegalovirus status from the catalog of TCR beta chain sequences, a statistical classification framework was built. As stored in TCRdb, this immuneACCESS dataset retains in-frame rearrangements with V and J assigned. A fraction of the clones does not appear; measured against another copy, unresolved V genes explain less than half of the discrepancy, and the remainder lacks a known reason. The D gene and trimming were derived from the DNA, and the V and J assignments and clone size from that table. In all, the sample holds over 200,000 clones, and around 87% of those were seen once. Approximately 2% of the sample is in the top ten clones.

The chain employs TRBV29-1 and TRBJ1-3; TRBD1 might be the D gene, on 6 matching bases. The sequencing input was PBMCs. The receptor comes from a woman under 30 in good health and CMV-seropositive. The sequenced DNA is TGCAGCGTTCCTCCCACAGGGCTGCTACGGAACACCATATATTTT. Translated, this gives CSVPPTGLLRNTIYF. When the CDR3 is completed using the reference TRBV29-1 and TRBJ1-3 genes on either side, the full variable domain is SAVISQKPSRDICQRGTSLTIQCQVDSQVTMMFWYRQQPGQSLTLIATANQGSEATYESGFVIDKFPISRPNLTFSTLTVSNMSPEDSSIYLCSVPPTGLLRNTIYFGEGSWLTVV.